This T cell receptor (beta chain) was captured in a study of T cells in localized non-small cell lung cancer. Generated by immunoSEQ multiplex PCR, the TCRdb table keeps only in-frame clones and is missing some. The table records some 33,000 clones, over 75% of them present only once. CDR1 and CDR2 (germline): LNHDA, SQIVND (reference sequence). The CDR3 contains 16 residues. J lost 5 bases, V lost 6 bases, and 10 bases had no gene match. The TCR sequence derives from a male donor older than 55 with stage III squamous cell lung carcinoma. The specimen comprised peripheral blood, sampled before any cancer treatment. This chain uses TRBV19 with TRBJ1-4; 9 bases line up with TRBD1. CDR3 amino acids: CASSLPPTGGNEKLFF. The CDR3 coding sequence is TGTGCCAGTAGCCTCCCCCCTACAGGGGGCAATGAAAAACTGTTTTTT.